This TCR beta chain was identified in a study of STAT5B mutations in CD4+ large granular lymphocyte leukemia. As for the study in general: Among healthy donors, a particular HLA allele went with more CDR3 'QG' motifs.

Germline CDR1 is SGHTA and CDR2 is FQGNSA. After removal of 5 bases from V and 2 bases from J, the junction contained 9 bases not matched to a gene. The CDR3 sequence is 17 residues long. With respect to this clone: The antigen is unknown.

TCRdb's table, derived via immunoSEQ multiplex PCR, lists solely in-frame clones and lacks some. The table shows about 36,000 clones, with about 81% occurring only once. Buffy coats from healthy blood donors served as controls. Overall study results and limits: 8/27 top patient clones versus 2/35 control clones were TRBV06-family.

Sequenced sample: CD4+ T cells from blood buffy coats. The chain links TRBV7-2 to TRBJ2-7, with 13 bases lining up with TRBD2. The source of this sequence is a human donor in good health. CDR3 bases: TGTGCCAGCAGCCCCGGGACTAGCGGGGCCCTACCCTACGAGCAGTACTTC. Translating gives CASSPGTSGALPYEQYF. Full variable domain (rest looked up from reference TRBV7-2 and TRBJ2-7): GAGVSQSPSNKVTEKGKDVELRCDPISGHTALYWYRQSLGQGLEFLIYFQGNSAPDKSGLPSDRFSAERTGGSVSTLTIQRTQQEDSAVYLCASSPGTSGALPYEQYFGPGTRLTVT.